The next 21 T cell receptor beta chains were all read from a single sample in a study of T cells in Graves' hyperthyroidism and ophthalmopathy. There were TCR beta CDR3 regions amplified from RNA transcripts. An initial round of RT-PCR targeting the TCR CDR3 relied on the HTBI primer set. Via MiXCR, TCRdb re-called the multiplex PCR reads, giving one row per CDR3 protein. This table has about 290,000 distinct CDR3 sequences, roughly a fifth appearing once. The sequenced sample was blood. The receptors were gathered from a man aged 50 to 59 with Graves' ophthalmopathy.

This clonotype has a handful of counts. The CDR3 loop reads CAWTGLYNSPLHF. In DNA form, the CDR3 reads TGTGCCTGGACGGGCCTCTATAATTCACCCCTCCACTTT. The genes are TRBV30 and TRBJ1-6; D is unclear. CDR3 length: 13 amino acids. Germline-derived CDR1 and CDR2 are GTSNPN and SVGIG (reference sequence). V was clipped by 4 bases and J by 3 bases, with 7 bases between them.

This rearrangement joins TRBV18 to TRBJ2-5; weak D call: TRBD2 (5 bases). The CDR3 consists of 14 residues. The V end lost 5 bases, the J end lost 4 bases, and 14 bases lay between the germline ends. Germline CDR1 is KGHSH and CDR2 is LQKENI. The CDR3 region is CASSSTREGETQYF. For the CDR3, the DNA is TGTGCCAGCTCATCTACTAGAGAAGGAGAGACCCAGTACTTC. Combining the CDR3 with reference TRBV18 and TRBJ2-5 gives the whole variable domain NAGVMQNPRHLVRRRGQEARLRCSPMKGHSHVYWYRQLPEEGLKFMVYLQKENIIDESGMPKERFSAEFPKEGPSILRIQQVVRGDSAAYFCASSSTREGETQYFGPGTRLLVL.

At least ten counts were recorded for this clonotype. The chain recombines TRBV18 with TRBJ1-2; D remains ambiguous. V dropped 0 bases and J dropped 8 bases, with 13 bases sitting between them. This CDR3 comprises 14 residues. Germline CDR1 KGHSH, CDR2 LQKENI. The CDR3 region has the DNA TGTGCCAGCTCACCACCCCCCGGGAATCAAGGCTACACCTTC. The encoded protein is CASSPPPGNQGYTF.

This rearrangement joins TRBV19 to TRBJ2-2, with unresolved D. The V gene's germline CDR1 is LNHDA and CDR2 SQIVND (reference sequence). The V end lost 8 bases, the J end lost 4 bases, and 20 bases lay between the germline ends. The CDR3 covers 16 residues. CDR3 in DNA: TGTGCCAGTTCCCTGGGCTACCGAGCCGCCACCGGGGAGCTGTTTTTT. This encodes CASSLGYRAATGELFF.

V and J are TRBV19 and TRBJ2-7; no reliable D call. From germline, CDR1 is LNHDA and CDR2 SQIVND (reference sequence). The CDR3 loop spans 15 amino acids. Trimming removed 5 bases at V and 0 bases at J, with 14 bases between. The CDR3 region is CASSAKPGPSYEQYF. The CDR3 DNA is TGTGCCAGTAGTGCGAAGCCCGGACCCTCCTACGAGCAGTACTTC.

This clonotype came up many times. CDR3 region: CASSEAGETQYF. The CDR3 DNA is TGTGCCAGCAGTGAAGCGGGGGAGACCCAGTACTTC. The chain combines TRBV2 with TRBJ2-5; D not certain. The CDR3 consists of 12 residues. V was trimmed by 0 bases and J by 5 bases, leaving 4 bases between them. The germline gives CDR1 SNHLY, CDR2 FYNNEI. The complete variable domain, with remaining parts taken from reference TRBV2 and TRBJ2-5, reads EPEVTQTPSHQVTQMGQEVILRCVPISNHLYFYWYRQILGQKVEFLVSFYNNEISEKSEIFDDQFSVERPDGSNFTLKIRSTKLEDSAMYFCASSEAGETQYFGPGTRLLVL.

J is TRBJ2-1 and V is TRBV7-6, with D uncertain. The CDR3 runs to 13 residues. V was cut by 0 bases and J by 8 bases, with 8 bases left in between. The germline CDR1 and CDR2 sequences are SGHVS and FNYEAQ. The CDR3 DNA sequence: TGTGCCAGCAGCTTAGCGGCTAGTTATGAGCAGTTCTTC. Residues: CASSLAASYEQFF.

A remark on this clonotype: Just one base apart from a much larger clone, this may be a read error. This chain joins TRBV2 and TRBJ1-4; weak D call: TRBD1 (5 bases). V was cut by 10 bases and J by 0 bases, with 15 bases left in between. Per germline, CDR1 SNHLY and CDR2 FYNNEI. CDR3 size: 15 residues. The DNA for the CDR3 is TGTGCCAACAGAAATGGGGGGGCAACTAATGAAAAACTGTTTTTT. Translated: CANRNGGATNEKLFF.

This clonotype has only a few counts. The chain joins TRBV19 to TRBJ1-1; possible D gene TRBD1, 5 bases. V dropped 5 bases and J dropped 5 bases, with 12 bases sitting between them. The germline CDR1 and CDR2 sequences are LNHDA and SQIVND (reference sequence). The CDR3 contains 13 residues. The CDR3 is CASSAGRTTEAFF. CDR3 DNA: TGTGCCAGTAGTGCGGGGAGGACAACTGAAGCTTTCTTT.

The table lists this clonotype with a few counts. One junction end disagrees with the germline gene, perhaps due to a read error. V usage is TRBV11-3 and J usage is TRBJ2-6; D is uncertain. CDR3 length equals 14 residues. Germline loops: CDR1 SGHNT, CDR2 YENEEA. CDR3 region: CASSLDHRANVLTF. The CDR3 region has the DNA TGTGCCAGCAGCCTAGATCACAGGGCCAACGTCCTGACTTTC.

This clonotype showed up many times. This chain connects TRBV20-1 to TRBJ2-3; TRBD2 matches 16 bases. Germline CDR1 and CDR2: DFQATT and SNEGSKA (reference sequence). With 6 bases clipped from V and 0 bases from J, the junction kept 6 bases outside the gene matches. The CDR3 totals 17 residues. The DNA of the CDR3 is TGCAGTGCGGTCGCGGGACTAGCGGGAGGGAGCACAGATACGCAGTATTTT. It encodes CSAVAGLAGGSTDTQYF.

This clonotype has a count of ten or more. The chain combines TRBV28 with TRBJ2-7; 9 positions match TRBD1. J was trimmed by 9 bases and V by 7 bases; bases with no gene match: 13. The CDR3 sequence is 14 residues long. Germline CDR1 MDHEN, CDR2 SYDVKM. The CDR3 region has the DNA TGTGCCAGCAACGGGGACAGGGACTTGGTAGGGCAGTACTTC. Its protein product is CASNGDRDLVGQYF.

The table lists this clonotype with a few counts. The chain joins TRBV15 to TRBJ2-7, with a weak D call TRBD1 (6 bases). The CDR3 contains 14 residues. With 6 bases removed from V and 4 bases from J, the gap between germline ends came to 16 bases. Germline V CDR1 and CDR2: LNHNV, YYDKDF (reference sequence). The chain's CDR3 is CATSFQTGPYEQYF. The CDR3, as DNA: TGTGCCACCAGTTTCCAGACAGGACCTTACGAGCAGTACTTC.

This clonotype was seen at least ten times. The chain has TRBV12-3 or TRBV12-4 and TRBJ2-1; D perhaps matches TRBD2 (6 bases). This CDR3 region has 14 residues. V lost 5 bases to trimming and J lost 6 bases, with 14 bases between them. For the CDR3, the DNA is TGTGCCAGCAGTCCCACGGTGGGGGGCAATGAGCAGTTCTTC. Its translation is CASSPTVGGNEQFF.

This clonotype was detected only a few times. The chain uses TRBV11-3 and TRBJ2-1; 11 bases match TRBD2. The CDR3 totals 15 residues. Germline CDR1 SGHNT, CDR2 YENEEA. J lost 7 bases, V lost 5 bases, and 7 bases had no gene match. In nucleotides, the CDR3 is TGTGCCAGCAGCCGGGGACTAGCGGATACTAATGAGCAGTTCTTC. Protein product: CASSRGLADTNEQFF. Variable domain in full (rest from reference TRBV11-3 and TRBJ2-1): EAGVVQSPRYKIIEKKQPVAFWCNPISGHNTLYWYLQNLGQGPELLIRYENEEAVDDSQLPKDRFSAERLKGVDSTLKIQPAELGDSAVYLCASSRGLADTNEQFFGPGTRLTVL.

This clonotype was seen at least ten times. The V call is TRBV28, the J call TRBJ2-7, with D tentatively TRBD1 (5 bases). Looked up from germline, CDR1 is MDHEN and CDR2 is SYDVKM. The ends were cut back, 7 bases at V and 1 base at J, with 11 bases in the middle. The CDR3 has 13 residues. CDR3 amino acids: CASNQGSSYEQYF. CDR3 bases: TGTGCCAGCAACCAGGGCTCGTCCTACGAGCAGTACTTC.

The rearrangement links TRBV6-1 to TRBJ1-5; the match to TRBD1 covers 7 bases. Germline V lookup: CDR1 MNHNS, CDR2 SASEGT. V lost 6 bases and J lost 3; bases outside the gene matches: 8. CDR3 length: 15 amino acids. The CDR3 nucleotides read TGTGCCAGCAGCCGGGGACAGACGACCAATCAGCCCCAGCATTTT. Translated, it gives CASSRGQTTNQPQHF.

The chain links TRBV24-1 to TRBJ2-6, with 8 bases identical to TRBD1. The trim removed 4 bases at V and 4 bases at J, leaving 5 bases unmatched. Germline values: CDR1 KGHDR, CDR2 SFDVKD. The CDR3 covers 16 residues. The CDR3 DNA follows: TGTGCCACCAGTGAGTCCAGGGGGCCAGGGGCCAACGTCCTGACTTTC. Translated: CATSESRGPGANVLTF.

J is TRBJ2-5 and V is TRBV6-5; maybe TRBD2 (5 bases). This CDR3 comprises 15 residues. V was cut by 2 bases and J by 3 bases, with 13 bases left in between. The germline V gene has CDR1 MNHEY and CDR2 SVGAGI. Here the CDR3 reads CASSYPRGSEETQYF. CDR3 bases: TGTGCCAGCAGTTACCCTCGGGGTTCTGAAGAGACCCAGTACTTC.

This chain links TRBV2 with TRBJ2-6, with 14 bases lining up with TRBD2. The CDR3 runs 18 residues. The germline V gene encodes CDR1 SNHLY and CDR2 FYNNEI. The trim removed 1 base at V and 2 bases at J, leaving 1 base unmatched. As DNA, the CDR3 is TGTGCCAGCAGTGAAGAGGGACTAGCGGGAGCTGGGGCCAACGTCCTGACTTTC. Amino acids: CASSEEGLAGAGANVLTF.

This clonotype was picked up many times. The genes are TRBV2 and TRBJ2-5; 7 nucleotides align to TRBD1. Germline V gives CDR1 SNHLY, CDR2 FYNNEI. The CDR3 runs 13 residues. Trimming cost V 7 bases and J 2 bases; bases outside gene matches: 4. CDR3 coding DNA: TGTGCCAGCATCGCGGACAGGCAAGAGACCCAGTACTTC. Protein product: CASIADRQETQYF.